Each of the 21 T cell receptor beta chains below was sequenced from the same sample in a study of T cells in Graves' hyperthyroidism and ophthalmopathy. Researchers took RNA transcripts and amplified the TCR beta CDR3 regions from them. HTBI primers were used for first-round RT-PCR of the TCR CDR3. TCRdb re-called the multiplex PCR reads with MiXCR, one entry per CDR3 protein. The sample includes hundreds of thousands of distinct CDR3 sequences, more than 45% of them seen just once. Sequencing was carried out using peripheral blood or thyroid tissue (not recorded which). Every receptor here comes from a woman younger than 30 with Graves' hyperthyroidism.

The genes are TRBV7-3 and TRBJ2-7; no clear D gene. CDR3 size: 12 residues. V dropped 5 bases and J dropped 6 bases, with 11 bases sitting between them. Germline loops: CDR1 SGHTA, CDR2 FQGTGA. CDR3 loop: CASSPRHGEQYF. The CDR3 bases are TGTGCCAGCAGCCCGCGACATGGCGAGCAGTACTTC.

The chain employs TRBV2 and TRBJ1-4; the D gene is possibly TRBD1 (6 bases). The germline CDR1 and CDR2 sequences are SNHLY and FYNNEI. The CDR3 runs 16 residues. V lost 3 bases to trimming and J lost 2 bases, with 13 bases between them. CDR3 region: CASSDVPGATNEKLFF. For the CDR3, the DNA is TGTGCCAGCAGTGACGTACCAGGGGCGACTAATGAAAAACTGTTTTTT.

This sequence joins TRBV2 and TRBJ1-1; no clear D. This CDR3 has 14 amino acids. Trimming took off 6 bases at V and 1 base at J, with 12 bases between the two ends. Germline assignment: CDR1 SNHLY and CDR2 FYNNEI. DNA of the CDR3: TGTGCCAGCAGCATCTCTTCTACGAACACTGAAGCTTTCTTT. Encoded protein: CASSISSTNTEAFF.

This clonotype appeared many times. J is TRBJ2-6 and V is TRBV29-1, with D uncertain. Germline CDR1 is SQVTM and CDR2 is ANQGSEA. V gave up 7 bases and J gave up 6 bases, with 13 bases separating them. The CDR3 has 13 amino acids. This chain's CDR3 is CSARPREANVLTF. CDR3 nucleotides: TGCAGCGCCCGGCCTCGTGAGGCCAACGTCCTGACTTTC.

This clonotype appeared many times. This sequence joins TRBV6-1 and TRBJ1-1; TRBD1 matches at 9 bases. Germline lookup yields CDR1 MNHNS and CDR2 SASEGT. V shed 3 bases and J 7 bases; nucleotides not matched to a gene: 6. The CDR3 sequence is 14 residues long. The CDR3 DNA reads TGTGCCAGCAGTGAGGGGACAGGGAGGATTGAAGCTTTCTTT. Its translation: CASSEGTGRIEAFF.

The chain recombines TRBV10-3 with TRBJ1-4; D possibly corresponds to TRBD1 (5 bases). V dropped 4 bases and J dropped 6 bases, with 12 bases sitting between them. CDR1 and CDR2 (germline): ENHRY, SYGVKD. The CDR3 totals 14 residues. The CDR3 is CAISGGGGYEKLFF. CDR3 bases: TGTGCCATCAGTGGGGGCGGCGGGTATGAAAAACTGTTTTTT.

This clonotype appeared a few times. The rearrangement links TRBV19 to TRBJ1-3, with D possibly matching TRBD1 (5 bases). V was trimmed by 8 bases and J by 0 bases, leaving 14 bases between them. Germline V lookup: CDR1 LNHDA, CDR2 SQIVND (reference sequence). The CDR3 has 15 amino acids. As DNA, the CDR3 is TGTGCCAGTTCAGTAGGGGCGAGCTCTGGAAACACCATATATTTT. This translates into CASSVGASSGNTIYF.

The chain joins TRBV7-2 to TRBJ1-2; D is possibly TRBD1 (5 bases). The germline V and J ends were trimmed by 2 bases and 6 bases, with 22 bases remaining between them. The CDR3 has 17 amino acids. Germline-derived CDR1 and CDR2 are SGHTA and FQGNSA. This CDR3 reads CASSLLRGTGVPNGYTF. DNA of the CDR3: TGTGCCAGCAGCTTATTGAGGGGTACAGGTGTCCCGAATGGCTACACCTTC.

The chain combines TRBV9 with TRBJ2-5; D may be TRBD1 (6 bases). The CDR3 contains 14 residues. Germline V lookup: CDR1 SGDLS, CDR2 YYNGEE. The V and J ends lost 2 bases and 4 bases respectively, with 12 bases between them. The CDR3 loop reads CASSVDRQGETQYF. CDR3 nucleotides: TGTGCCAGCAGCGTTGACAGGCAGGGAGAGACCCAGTACTTC.

In its sample, this clonotype was seen many times. The rearrangement joins TRBV15 to TRBJ2-7; TRBD2 agrees at 9 bases. Losses at the gene ends were 4 bases for V and 4 bases for J; bases not matched to a gene: 5. The CDR3 has 14 residues. The V gene's germline CDR1 is LNHNV and CDR2 YYDKDF (reference sequence). The CDR3 reads CATSTAGGPYEQYF. In DNA form, the CDR3 reads TGTGCCACCAGCACGGCGGGAGGGCCTTACGAGCAGTACTTC.

A few counts support this clonotype. The CDR3 DNA follows: TGCAGTGCTAGAGGACTAGCGGGAGACCACGAGCAGTACTTC. Protein product: CSARGLAGDHEQYF. The chain links TRBV20-1 to TRBJ2-7; TRBD2 aligns across 12 bases. The length of the CDR3 is 14 residues. Unmatched junction bases numbered 3, after V lost 1 base and J lost 5 bases. CDR1 and CDR2 from the germline V gene are DFQATT and SNEGSKA (reference sequence).

This CDR3 is CASSPSGWEVTYEQYF. CDR3 in DNA: TGTGCCAGCAGCCCCTCGGGATGGGAGGTCACCTACGAGCAGTACTTC. V usage is TRBV7-9 and J usage is TRBJ2-7; perhaps TRBD2 as D (6 bases). V shed 5 bases and J shed 2 bases, with 19 bases lying between them. Germline assignment: CDR1 SEHNR and CDR2 FQNEAQ (reference sequence). This CDR3 spans 16 amino acids.

This clonotype was recorded many times. One end of the junction fails to match germline, which may point to a read error. V and J are TRBV2 and TRBJ2-7, with D maybe TRBD2 (6 bases). The length of the CDR3 is 13 residues. Per germline, CDR1 SNHLY and CDR2 FYNNEI. DNA of the CDR3: TGTGCCAGCAGTCGGACTACCTCCTCCGAGCAGTACTTC. This gives the protein CASSRTTSSEQYF.

J is TRBJ1-2 and V is TRBV7-7, with D maybe TRBD1 (5 bases). Germline CDR1 and CDR2: SSHAT and FNYEAQ (reference sequence). The CDR3 length is 16 residues. CDR3 DNA: TGTGCTAGCGGGCCAATGGCAGGGAGGTGGAAAAATGGCTACACCTTC. This encodes CASGPMAGRWKNGYTF. Full variable domain (remainder filled in from reference TRBV7-7 and TRBJ1-2): GAGVSQSPRYKVTKRGQDVTLRCDPISSHATLYWYQQALGQGPEFLTYFNYEAQPDKSGLPSDRFSAERPEGSISTLTIQRTEQRDSAMYRCASGPMAGRWKNGYTFGSGTRLTVV.

The chain joins TRBV5-1 to TRBJ1-2; D remains unclear. Trimming removed 5 bases from V and 2 bases from J, with 16 bases in between. Germline CDR1 reads SGHRS; CDR2 reads YFSETQ. The CDR3 is made up of 15 amino acids. The CDR3 DNA is TGCGCCAGCAGTCTTGGTAGAGTACAGAACTATGGCTACACCTTC. It encodes CASSLGRVQNYGYTF.

This clonotype was observed many times. This chain joins TRBV24-1 and TRBJ1-2, with 9 bases identical to TRBD1. The junction had 8 bases not matched to a gene; V was cut back by 3 bases and J by 7 bases. This CDR3 has 15 residues. Per germline, CDR1 KGHDR and CDR2 SFDVKD. DNA of the CDR3: TGTGCCACCAGTGATGAACCACAGGGGGCTGGTGGCTACACCTTC. It encodes CATSDEPQGAGGYTF.

The rearrangement uses TRBV20-1 and TRBJ1-6; 7 positions match TRBD1. V shed 3 bases and J 4 bases; nucleotides not matched to a gene: 3. The germline gives CDR1 DFQATT, CDR2 SNEGSKA (reference sequence). CDR3 length equals 14 residues. CDR3 sequence: CSASSGGYNSPLHF. For the CDR3, the DNA is TGCAGTGCTAGTTCAGGGGGTTATAATTCACCCCTCCACTTT.

This clonotype was seen ten or more times. This chain uses TRBV7-2 with TRBJ2-7; 10 bases match TRBD2. V shed 5 bases and J 5 bases; nucleotides not matched to a gene: 12. Germline V gene data show CDR1 as SGHTA and CDR2 as FQGNSA. The CDR3 length is 16 residues. The CDR3 protein is CASSLGLASMIHEQYF. DNA of the CDR3: TGTGCCAGCAGCCTGGGACTAGCGTCGATGATCCACGAGCAGTACTTC. Drawing the rest from reference TRBV7-2 and TRBJ2-7, the complete variable domain is GAGVSQSPSNKVTEKGKDVELRCDPISGHTALYWYRQSLGQGLEFLIYFQGNSAPDKSGLPSDRFSAERTGGSVSTLTIQRTQQEDSAVYLCASSLGLASMIHEQYFGPGTRLTVT.

The chain couples TRBV29-1 to TRBJ2-5; D remains unclear. The CDR3 extends over 13 amino acids. The ends were cut back, 8 bases at V and 1 base at J, with 14 bases in the middle. From germline, CDR1 is SQVTM and CDR2 ANQGSEA. The DNA of the CDR3 is TGCAGCTTGCTACAAGGGATCCAAGAGACCCAGTACTTC. Amino acids: CSLLQGIQETQYF.

This chain uses TRBV6-5 with TRBJ1-3, with D possibly matching TRBD1 (5 bases). The CDR3 is 17 residues long. Germline loops: CDR1 MNHEY, CDR2 SVGAGI. The V and J ends lost 2 bases and 9 bases respectively, with 23 bases between them. CDR3 in amino acids: CASSYRLPGRIFSTIYF. The CDR3 region has the DNA TGTGCCAGCAGTTACCGATTACCGGGACGGATCTTCTCCACCATATATTTT.

The chain links TRBV11-1 to TRBJ1-6; D not resolved. This CDR3 has 14 amino acids. The germline V gene encodes CDR1 SGHAT and CDR2 FQDESV (reference sequence). Trimming pared 5 bases from V and 7 bases from J, leaving 12 bases between. Here the CDR3 DNA reads TGTGCCAGCAGCATGCCGGGAAGCAATTCACCCCTCCACTTT. Its protein is CASSMPGSNSPLHF.